Listed here is a single TCR beta chain. The assay was immunoSEQ multiplex PCR, and TCRdb's table has in-frame clones only and misses some. The data contain fewer than 300,000 clones, around 82% of them seen just once; the ten biggest clones take up under 3.5%. The sample is drawn from a study of blood T cell repertoires in COVID-19. J was trimmed by 7 bases and V by 5 bases; bases with no gene match: 8. The germline V gene encodes CDR1 SGHTA and CDR2 FQGNSA. The CDR3 contains 14 residues. Sequencing used peripheral blood. The receptor's source is a woman aged 18-35 years with acute or convalescent COVID-19. The V gene is TRBV7-2, the J gene TRBJ1-5; TRBD1 matches at 7 bases. As DNA, the CDR3 is TGTGCCAGCAGCCCACGACAGGGAAGGCAGCCCCAGCATTTT. As protein: CASSPRQGRQPQHF.